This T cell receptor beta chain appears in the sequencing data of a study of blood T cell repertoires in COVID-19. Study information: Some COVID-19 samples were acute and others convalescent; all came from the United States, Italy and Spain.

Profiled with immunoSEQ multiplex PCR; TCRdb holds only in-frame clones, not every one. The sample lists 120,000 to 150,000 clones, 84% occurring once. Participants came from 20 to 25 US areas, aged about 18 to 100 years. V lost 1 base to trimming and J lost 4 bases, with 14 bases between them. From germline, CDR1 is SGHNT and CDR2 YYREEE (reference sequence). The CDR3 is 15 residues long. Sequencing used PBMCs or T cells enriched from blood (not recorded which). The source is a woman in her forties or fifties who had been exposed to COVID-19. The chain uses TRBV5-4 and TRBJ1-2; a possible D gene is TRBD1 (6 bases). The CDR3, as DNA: TGTGCCAGCAGCTTGTTTGGGGGCCCCGTCTATGGCTACACCTTC. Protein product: CASSLFGGPVYGYTF.